These 25 T cell receptor beta chains were sequenced from one sample in a study of blood T cells in healthy people across ages. A second about 7 to 12 cycle PCR used barcoded and J-beta primers. Via MiXCR, TCRdb re-called the 5' RACE reads, giving one row per CDR3 protein. The table records more than 1 million distinct CDR3 sequences, 35% to 50% of them present only once. The sample comprised blood. The receptors derive from a woman aged 55-70 years in good health.

V and J are TRBV24-1 and TRBJ1-1; D is ambiguous. The V gene's germline CDR1 is KGHDR and CDR2 SFDVKD. The CDR3 has 15 residues. Trimming removed 5 bases at V and 1 base at J, with 13 bases between. The chain's CDR3 is CATSVNFLGNTEAFF. In DNA, the CDR3 is TGTGCCACCAGTGTAAATTTTTTGGGGAACACTGAAGCTTTCTTT.

This clonotype appeared once. This chain uses TRBV12-3 or TRBV12-4 with TRBJ1-2; 7 bases are a match to TRBD1. CDR3 length: 15 amino acids. The V segment lost 6 bases and the J segment 6 bases; nucleotides outside the gene matches: 13. CDR3 in amino acids: CASSCPTGDPDGYTF. In DNA form, the CDR3 reads TGTGCCAGCAGCTGCCCCACAGGGGACCCCGATGGCTACACCTTC.

V is TRBV5-5 and J is TRBJ2-7; a possible D gene is TRBD2 (6 bases). Trimming left V 0 bases short and J 4 bases short, with 11 bases between. Germline assignment: CDR1 SGHKS and CDR2 YYEKEE (reference sequence). This CDR3 region has 14 residues. The CDR3 here is CASSLGLDEYEQYF. In DNA, the CDR3 is TGTGCCAGCAGCTTGGGACTAGACGAGTACGAGCAGTACTTC.

This chain uses TRBV27 with TRBJ2-4; maybe TRBD1 (6 bases). The J call is uncertain, as TRBJ2-7 better fits the DNA end. Germline V lookup: CDR1 MNHEY, CDR2 SMNVEV (reference sequence). This CDR3 spans 14 amino acids. The CDR3 DNA reads as TGTGCCAGCAGTTCCACCGGGACAATCTACGAGCAGTACTTC. It codes for CASSSTGTIYEQYF.

Many counts were recorded for this clonotype. The chain recombines TRBV5-1 with TRBJ1-2; D gene unclear. The CDR3 sequence is 14 residues long. Germline lookup yields CDR1 SGHRS and CDR2 YFSETQ. The V end lost 2 bases, the J end lost 3 bases, and 11 bases lay between the germline ends. The CDR3 DNA sequence: TGCGCCAGCAGCTTAACTTCGACGGACTATGGCTACACCTTC. Its translation: CASSLTSTDYGYTF.

V and J are TRBV5-1 and TRBJ2-7; 10 nucleotides agree with TRBD2. The CDR3 spans 15 residues. Germline V lookup: CDR1 SGHRS, CDR2 YFSETQ. V shed 1 base, J shed 0 bases, and the junction held 1 base outside the gene matches. The chain's CDR3 is CASSLTSGVSYEQYF. The CDR3 region has the DNA TGCGCCAGCAGCTTGACTAGCGGGGTCTCCTACGAGCAGTACTTC.

V gene TRBV7-2 combines with J gene TRBJ1-5; TRBD1 is a possible D gene (6 bases). V lost 5 bases and J 4 bases, leaving 15 bases between the germline ends. Germline CDR1 is SGHTA and CDR2 is FQGNSA. The CDR3 totals 15 residues. CDR3 coding DNA: TGTGCCAGCAGCAGAGACAGGCTACCAAATCAGCCCCAGCATTTT. As protein: CASSRDRLPNQPQHF.

This clonotype was detected once. Here the CDR3 DNA reads TGCAGTGCCCGGGGGGACGGGTCCTACGAGCAGTACTTC. Protein: CSARGDGSYEQYF. The J gene is TRBJ2-7, the V gene TRBV20-1; TRBD2 matches at 7 bases. CDR1 DFQATT and CDR2 SNEGSKA come from the germline V gene (reference sequence). The CDR3 length is 13 residues. J was trimmed by 1 base and V by 6 bases; bases with no gene match: 6.

V gene TRBV6-5 combines with J gene TRBJ2-1; 9 nucleotides agree with TRBD2. The CDR3 consists of 15 residues. Unmatched junction bases numbered 7, after V lost 4 bases and J lost 6 bases. Germline values: CDR1 MNHEY, CDR2 SVGAGI. DNA of the CDR3: TGTGCCAGCAGTTTTCTAGCGGGAAAGGGCAATGAGCAGTTCTTC. Translating gives CASSFLAGKGNEQFF.

Note on this clonotype: A read error may be the cause here, since a much bigger clone is one base away. The rearrangement links TRBV12-3 or TRBV12-4 to TRBJ2-5; D uncertain. The ends were cut back, 7 bases at V and 2 bases at J, with 11 bases in the middle. The CDR3 has 13 residues. The CDR3 sequence: CASTRGGQETQYF. The CDR3 DNA reads as TGTGCCAGCACCCGAGGCGGACAAGAGACCCAGTACTTC.

The chain carries TRBV12-3 or TRBV12-4 and TRBJ2-1; 10 positions agree with TRBD2. The CDR3 covers 17 residues. V trimming: 5 bases; J trimming: 3 bases; junction bases outside the gene matches: 10. The CDR3 DNA reads TGTGCCAGCAGTCCTTCTCCGAGCGGGAGGGACTACAATGAGCAGTTCTTC. This sequence encodes CASSPSPSGRDYNEQFF.

This clonotype has just a few counts. The J gene is TRBJ1-2, the V gene TRBV5-1; TRBD1 aligns across 10 bases. Germline CDR1 is SGHRS and CDR2 is YFSETQ. Trimming removed 7 bases from V and 6 bases from J; junction bases left unmatched: 0. This CDR3 region has 11 residues. The CDR3 loop is CASGTGDGYTF. For the CDR3, the DNA is TGCGCCAGCGGGACAGGGGATGGCTACACCTTC.

This clonotype showed up just a few times. The rearrangement uses TRBV6-2 or TRBV6-3 and TRBJ2-3, with D perhaps TRBD1 (5 bases). Trimming shortened V by 0 bases and J by 3 bases, and 19 bases separated the two germline ends. The CDR3 length is 18 residues. Germline CDR1 reads MNHEY; CDR2 reads SVGEGT. The DNA for the CDR3 is TGTGCCAGCAGTTACTCTCTCCGACAGCGCCATCCTACAGATACGCAGTATTTT. Encoded protein: CASSYSLRQRHPTDTQYF.

This clonotype has a count of ten or more. This chain links TRBV6-5 with TRBJ1-5; D is unclear. The CDR3 spans 13 residues. Germline V CDR1 and CDR2: MNHEY, SVGAGI. Trimming stripped 6 bases from V and 1 base from J, with 7 bases between. Written as DNA, the CDR3 is TGTGCCAGCAGGAAGGACAGCAATCAGCCCCAGCATTTT. Its protein product is CASRKDSNQPQHF.

The rearrangement uses TRBV9 and TRBJ2-7; D is ambiguous. The CDR3 is 14 amino acids. V gave up 3 bases and J gave up 2 bases, with 12 bases separating them. Germline CDR1 and CDR2: SGDLS and YYNGEE. The CDR3 reads CASSAADRPYEQYF. CDR3 coding DNA: TGTGCCAGCAGCGCGGCGGACCGCCCCTACGAGCAGTACTTC.

This rearrangement joins TRBV20-1 to TRBJ2-5, with 10 bases identical to TRBD1. Germline values: CDR1 DFQATT, CDR2 SNEGSKA (reference sequence). CDR3 length equals 14 residues. The trim removed 4 bases at V and 4 bases at J, leaving 6 bases unmatched. The CDR3: CSATGQGKLETQYF. The CDR3 region has the DNA TGCAGTGCTACGGGACAGGGGAAGTTAGAGACCCAGTACTTC.

In its sample, this clonotype was seen a few times. The chain is built from TRBV4-2 and TRBJ2-1, with D possibly matching TRBD1 (6 bases). Germline CDR1 LGHNA, CDR2 YNFKEQ. The CDR3 totals 17 residues. The ends were cut back, 0 bases at V and 1 base at J, with 13 bases in the middle. The CDR3, as DNA: TGTGCCAGCAGCCAAGATATAACTAGGGGGTCCTACAATGAGCAGTTCTTC. It is translated as CASSQDITRGSYNEQFF.

V gene TRBV27 combines with J gene TRBJ2-5; a weak D match, TRBD2 (6 bases). The DNA matches TRBJ2-7 better at its end, which makes the J call doubtful. The CDR3 runs to 13 residues. Germline CDR1 is MNHEY and CDR2 is SMNVEV (reference sequence). The DNA for the CDR3 is TGTGCCAGCAGTTACTACGGGGGAGACGAGCAGTACTTC. Protein: CASSYYGGDEQYF.

The table lists this clonotype with a count of one. This rearrangement joins TRBV28 to TRBJ2-5; 9 bases align to TRBD1. The CDR3 is made up of 16 amino acids. Losses at the gene ends were 8 bases for V and 5 bases for J; bases not matched to a gene: 15. CDR1 and CDR2 from the germline V gene are MDHEN and SYDVKM. In DNA, the CDR3 is TGTGCCAGCTCCCCCTGTGGGACAGGGAAGGAGGAGACCCAGTACTTC. Encoded protein: CASSPCGTGKEETQYF.

This clonotype was counted at least ten times. J is TRBJ2-7 and V is TRBV10-3, with 12 bases that match TRBD2. The CDR3 has 14 amino acids. J lost 5 bases, V lost 5 bases, and 4 bases had no gene match. Germline V lookup: CDR1 ENHRY, CDR2 SYGVKD. This CDR3 is CAISRLAGENEQYF. The CDR3 DNA reads TGTGCCATCAGTAGACTAGCGGGAGAAAACGAGCAGTACTTC.

Of note for this clonotype: Given a much more abundant clone one base away, this may be a read error. This chain uses TRBV4-2 with TRBJ2-3; the D call may be TRBD1 or TRBD2 (6 bases each). The V and J ends lost 0 bases and 3 bases respectively, with 13 bases between them. The CDR3 loop spans 16 amino acids. Germline CDR1 LGHNA, CDR2 YNFKEQ. CDR3: CASSQDGRRGTDTQYF. The CDR3 DNA follows: TGTGCCAGCAGCCAAGATGGGCGGAGGGGGACAGATACGCAGTATTTT.

The chain links TRBV20-1 to TRBJ2-3; D gene uncertain. The germline V and J ends were trimmed by 3 bases and 1 base, with 8 bases remaining between them. Germline V gene lookup returns CDR1 DFQATT and CDR2 SNEGSKA (reference sequence). This CDR3 is 13 amino acids long. The CDR3 DNA follows: TGCAGTGCTAGCTCCGACGGCACAGATACGCAGTATTTT. This sequence encodes CSASSDGTDTQYF.

This clonotype has only a few counts. The chain combines TRBV9 with TRBJ2-5, with 8 bases that match TRBD1. V gave up 0 bases and J gave up 5 bases; unmatched junction bases: 3. The length of the CDR3 is 14 residues. The germline CDR1 and CDR2 sequences are SGDLS and YYNGEE. The CDR3 here is CASSVATGGETQYF. Written as DNA, the CDR3 is TGTGCCAGCAGCGTAGCTACAGGGGGGGAGACCCAGTACTTC.

The V call is TRBV13, the J call TRBJ2-1, with D possibly TRBD2 on 7 matching bases. The germline CDR1 and CDR2 sequences are PRHDT and FYEKMQ (reference sequence). Trimming removed 3 bases from V and 6 bases from J, with 12 bases in between. The CDR3 loop spans 14 amino acids. The CDR3 region has the DNA TGTGCCAGCAGCTTCGGGGGGCAGGTCAATGAGCAGTTCTTC. It is translated as CASSFGGQVNEQFF.

The rearrangement uses TRBV11-2 and TRBJ2-7, with 8 bases matching TRBD1. The end of the DNA aligns better with TRBJ2-5, so the J call may be wrong. CDR1 and CDR2 (germline): SGHAT, FQNNGV. This CDR3 has 15 residues. Here the CDR3 DNA reads TGTGCCAGCAGCTGGGACAGGTCCTCCGGAGAGACCCAGTACTTC. Protein: CASSWDRSSGETQYF.